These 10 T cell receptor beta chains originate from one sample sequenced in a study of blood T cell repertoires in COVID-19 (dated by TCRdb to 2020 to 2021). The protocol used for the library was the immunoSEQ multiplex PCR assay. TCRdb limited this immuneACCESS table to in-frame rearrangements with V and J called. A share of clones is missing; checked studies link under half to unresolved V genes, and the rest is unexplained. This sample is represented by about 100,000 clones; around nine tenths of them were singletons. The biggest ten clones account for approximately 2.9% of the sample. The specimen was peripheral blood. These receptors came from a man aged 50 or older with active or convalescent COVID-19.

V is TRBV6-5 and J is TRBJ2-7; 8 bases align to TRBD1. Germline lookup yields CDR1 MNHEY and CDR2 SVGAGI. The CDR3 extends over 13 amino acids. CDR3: CASSPRSDRACRV. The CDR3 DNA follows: TGTGCCAGCAGTCCCCGCTCGGACAGGGCGTGCCGAGTC.

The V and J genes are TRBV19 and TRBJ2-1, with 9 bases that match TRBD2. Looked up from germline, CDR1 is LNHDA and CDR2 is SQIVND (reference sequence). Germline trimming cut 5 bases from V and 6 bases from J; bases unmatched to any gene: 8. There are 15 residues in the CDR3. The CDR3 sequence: CASSQIAGAINEQFF. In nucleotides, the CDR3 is TGTGCCAGTAGTCAAATAGCGGGGGCCATCAATGAGCAGTTCTTC.

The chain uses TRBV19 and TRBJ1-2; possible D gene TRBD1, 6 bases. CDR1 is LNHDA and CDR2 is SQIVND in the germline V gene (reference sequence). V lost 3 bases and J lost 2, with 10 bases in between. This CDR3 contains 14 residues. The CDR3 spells CASSMGQGNYGYTF. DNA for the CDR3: TGTGCCAGTAGTATGGGTCAGGGGAACTATGGCTACACCTTC.

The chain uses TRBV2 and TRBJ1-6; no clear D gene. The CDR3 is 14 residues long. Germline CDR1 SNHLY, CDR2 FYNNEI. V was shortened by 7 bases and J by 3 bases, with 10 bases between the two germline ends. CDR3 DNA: TGTGCCAGCAAAAACGAGGACTATAATTCACCCCTCCACTTT. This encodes CASKNEDYNSPLHF.

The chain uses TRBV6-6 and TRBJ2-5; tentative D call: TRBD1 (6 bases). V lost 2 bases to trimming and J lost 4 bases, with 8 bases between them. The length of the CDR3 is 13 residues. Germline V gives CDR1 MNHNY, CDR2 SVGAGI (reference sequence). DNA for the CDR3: TGTGCCAGCAGTTACGGGGGCCCAGAGACCCAGTACTTC. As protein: CASSYGGPETQYF.

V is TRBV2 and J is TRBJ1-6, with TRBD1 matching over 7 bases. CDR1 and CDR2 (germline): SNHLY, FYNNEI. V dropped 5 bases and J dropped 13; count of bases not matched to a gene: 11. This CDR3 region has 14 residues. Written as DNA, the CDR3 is TGTGCCAGCAGTCCCGGGACAGCGGCTTCGCCCCTCCACTTT. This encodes CASSPGTAASPLHF.

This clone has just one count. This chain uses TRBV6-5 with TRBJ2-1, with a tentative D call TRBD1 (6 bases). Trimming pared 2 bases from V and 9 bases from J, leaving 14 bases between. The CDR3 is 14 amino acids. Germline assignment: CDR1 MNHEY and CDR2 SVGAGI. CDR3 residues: CASSYLQQQGEQFF. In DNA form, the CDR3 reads TGTGCCAGCAGTTACCTACAGCAACAGGGTGAGCAGTTCTTC.

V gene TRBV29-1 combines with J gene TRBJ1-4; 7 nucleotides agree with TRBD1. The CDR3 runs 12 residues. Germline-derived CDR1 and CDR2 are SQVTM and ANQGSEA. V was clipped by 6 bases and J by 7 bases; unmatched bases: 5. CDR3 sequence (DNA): TGCAGCGTGGGTACAGGGGTTGAAAAACTGTTTTTT. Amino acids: CSVGTGVEKLFF.

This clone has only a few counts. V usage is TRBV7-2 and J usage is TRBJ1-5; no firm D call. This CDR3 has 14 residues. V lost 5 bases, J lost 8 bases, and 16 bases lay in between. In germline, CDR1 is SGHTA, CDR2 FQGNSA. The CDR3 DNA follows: TGTGCCAGCAGCCCAGACAACGCTGTTAAGCCCCAGCATTTT. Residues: CASSPDNAVKPQHF.

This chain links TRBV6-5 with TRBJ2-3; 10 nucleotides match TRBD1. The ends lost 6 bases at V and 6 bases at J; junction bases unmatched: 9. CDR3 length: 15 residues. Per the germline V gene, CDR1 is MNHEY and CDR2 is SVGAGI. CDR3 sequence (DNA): TGTGCCAGCAGGCCTGACAGGGGGCCCGCGGATACGCAGTATTTT. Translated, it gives CASRPDRGPADTQYF.